This T cell receptor (beta chain) was recovered during a study of Ad26.COV2.S vaccination and SARS-CoV-2 variants. Whole-study results and caveats: Recipients given vaccine exceeded placebo recipients in spike-specific TCR breadth.

CDR3 length: 14 residues. The germline V gene has CDR1 SGDLS and CDR2 YYNGEE. V shed 3 bases and J 2 bases; nucleotides not matched to a gene: 2. Treatment defined: approximately 18 received Ad26.COV2.S at low or high dose, single or two shots; about five received placebo; per-sample allocation not given. Vaccine and placebo recipients were sampled on day 63 after the first injection. Participants' vaccine, an Ad26 vector, delivered Wuhan-strain SARS-CoV-2 spike. TCRdb's table, derived via immunoSEQ multiplex PCR, lists solely in-frame clones and lacks some. The sample shows about 350,000 clones, about 87% of them seen only once. Concerning this clone: Antigen specificity is unknown.

The gene calls are TRBV9 and TRBJ1-5; 7 nucleotides align to TRBD1. This receptor was identified in a person between 18 and 59 years old who received the Ad26.COV2.S COVID-19 vaccine or a placebo. The starting material was peripheral blood, obtained in a trial of Ad26.COV2.S vaccine versus placebo. DNA of the CDR3: TGTGCCAGCAGCGCTACAGGGGGCAATCAGCCCCAGCATTTT. Protein sequence: CASSATGGNQPQHF.